One sample yielded the 15 T cell receptor beta chains listed below, sequenced in a study of neurological immune-mediated disorders. From the 5' RACE reads, TCRdb called clonotypes with MiXCR, one entry per CDR3 protein. The top ten clones hold about 6% of a sample with around 94,000 distinct CDR3 sequences, roughly 4% of them seen once. Sequencing input: PBMCs. The source is a woman aged 18-29 years with multiple sclerosis.

This clonotype was recorded at least ten times. This chain uses TRBV3-1 with TRBJ2-1; D assignment may be TRBD1 or TRBD2 (5 bases each). From germline, CDR1 is LGHDT and CDR2 YNNKEL (reference sequence). CDR3 size: 15 residues. Trimming removed 4 bases from V and 4 bases from J, with 14 bases in between. Here the CDR3 reads CASSPTERGYNEQFF. CDR3 in DNA: TGTGCCAGCAGCCCGACAGAGAGAGGGTACAATGAGCAGTTCTTC.

This clonotype was detected ten times or more. This chain joins TRBV12-3 or TRBV12-4 and TRBJ2-2; TRBD2 might be the D (6 bases). CDR3 size: 14 residues. V lost 3 bases and J 6 bases, leaving 11 bases between the germline ends. CDR3 bases: TGTGCCAGCAGTTTCCTAGCGTCGGCCGGGGAGCTGTTTTTT. This codes for CASSFLASAGELFF.

In this sample, this clonotype turned up many times. This chain uses TRBV15 with TRBJ2-5; 9 bases are a match to TRBD2. The ends lost 0 bases at V and 3 bases at J; junction bases unmatched: 11. There are 18 residues in the CDR3. In germline, CDR1 is LNHNV, CDR2 YYDKDF (reference sequence). For the CDR3, the DNA is TGTGCCACCAGCAGAGATGTTAGCGGGAGCCCTACTAAAGAGACCCAGTACTTC. Translating gives CATSRDVSGSPTKETQYF.

This clonotype was detected many times. V and J are TRBV3-1 and TRBJ2-7; D is perhaps TRBD2 (6 bases). The ends were cut back, 0 bases at V and 0 bases at J, with 12 bases in the middle. This CDR3 comprises 16 residues. Germline V gene data show CDR1 as LGHDT and CDR2 as YNNKEL (reference sequence). CDR3: CASSQELASVSYEQYF. For the CDR3, the DNA is TGTGCCAGCAGCCAAGAGCTGGCTAGCGTCTCCTACGAGCAGTACTTC.

There are many counts of this clonotype. The V and J genes are TRBV20-1 and TRBJ2-7; TRBD2 is a possible D gene (5 bases). The CDR3 runs 14 residues. Germline loops: CDR1 DFQATT, CDR2 SNEGSKA (reference sequence). Trimming cost V 1 base and J 2 bases, with 12 bases left between them. In nucleotides, the CDR3 is TGCAGTGCTAGAGTTCCCAGCGGCACCTACGAGCAGTACTTC. Protein: CSARVPSGTYEQYF.

In its sample, this clonotype was seen many times. This chain uses TRBV20-1 with TRBJ2-3; no reliable D call. The CDR3 loop spans 14 amino acids. Germline assignment: CDR1 DFQATT and CDR2 SNEGSKA (reference sequence). The DNA of the CDR3 is TGCAGCTACCCCAGCGAGGACAGCACAGATACGCAGTATTTT. This sequence encodes CSYPSEDSTDTQYF.

Only a few counts were recorded for this clonotype. V gene TRBV6-5 combines with J gene TRBJ2-7; unclear D gene. Trimming took off 3 bases at V and 2 bases at J, with 8 bases between the two ends. The germline V gene encodes CDR1 MNHEY and CDR2 SVGAGI. The CDR3 runs to 13 residues. DNA of the CDR3: TGTGCCAGCAGTTATGGGTCGACCTACGAGCAGTACTTC. It yields the protein CASSYGSTYEQYF.

Sample share makes this clonotype medium-sized. The chain recombines TRBV5-1 with TRBJ1-2; D unresolved. With 4 bases removed from V and 3 bases from J, the gap between germline ends came to 13 bases. The CDR3 runs to 14 residues. The germline CDR1 and CDR2 sequences are SGHRS and YFSETQ. The CDR3 DNA reads as TGCGCCAGCAGCGAAGGTTTGGGGTACTATGGCTACACCTTC. Translation: CASSEGLGYYGYTF. The whole variable domain, remainder taken from reference TRBV5-1 and TRBJ1-2, is KAGVTQTPRYLIKTRGQQVTLSCSPISGHRSVSWYQQTPGQGLQFLFEYFSETQRNKGNFPGRFSGRQFSNSRSEMNVSTLELGDSALYLCASSEGLGYYGYTFGSGTRLTVV.

This clonotype was observed many times. The V and J genes are TRBV10-3 and TRBJ1-3, with D possibly TRBD1 on 5 matching bases. CDR3 length: 16 residues. V was clipped by 3 bases and J by 4 bases, with 16 bases between them. The V gene's germline CDR1 is ENHRY and CDR2 SYGVKD. CDR3 protein: CAISEVGLFEGNTIYF. DNA of the CDR3: TGTGCCATCAGTGAAGTGGGGCTATTCGAAGGAAACACCATATATTTT.

This clonotype was picked up many times. The chain employs TRBV2 and TRBJ1-1, with D perhaps TRBD1 (5 bases). Germline CDR1 SNHLY, CDR2 FYNNEI. The CDR3 runs to 14 residues. V lost 6 bases, J lost 0 bases, and 11 bases lay in between. CDR3 sequence: CASSAQGLNTEAFF. CDR3 bases: TGTGCCAGCAGCGCCCAGGGATTGAACACTGAAGCTTTCTTT.

Remarks on this clonotype: A single base separates this from a much larger clone, so it may be a read error. V gene TRBV6-2 or TRBV6-3 combines with J gene TRBJ2-7; D may be TRBD2 (5 bases). This CDR3 contains 12 residues. Germline V CDR1 and CDR2: MNHEY, SVGEGT. CDR3 in amino acids: CDRQGSSYEQYF. The CDR3 DNA reads as TGTGACAGACAAGGGAGTTCCTACGAGCAGTACTTC.

This clonotype came up many times. The chain uses TRBV20-1 and TRBJ2-7; tentatively, D is TRBD2 (6 bases). CDR1 and CDR2 (germline): DFQATT, SNEGSKA (reference sequence). V lost 0 bases and J 3 bases, leaving 9 bases between the germline ends. This CDR3 region has 13 residues. CDR3 amino acids: CSARDPGVYEQYF. The CDR3 DNA sequence: TGCAGTGCTAGAGATCCGGGGGTCTACGAGCAGTACTTC.

This clonotype has more than one count but fewer than ten. V gene TRBV5-4 combines with J gene TRBJ2-3, with D perhaps being TRBD1 or TRBD2 (5 bases each). This CDR3 has 14 residues. V shed 2 bases and J shed 0 bases, with 7 bases lying between them. The germline V gene has CDR1 SGHNT and CDR2 YYREEE (reference sequence). The CDR3 bases are TGTGCCAGCAGCTTCCGGGACAGCACAGATACGCAGTATTTT. Amino acids: CASSFRDSTDTQYF.

This clonotype was counted only a few times. The rearrangement links TRBV27 to TRBJ1-6; D possibly corresponds to TRBD1 (6 bases). The CDR3 extends over 15 amino acids. The V end was cut by 2 bases, the J end by 7 bases, with 12 bases between. In germline, CDR1 is MNHEY, CDR2 SMNVEV (reference sequence). This CDR3 reads CASSLLGRGNSPLHF. In DNA form, the CDR3 reads TGTGCCAGCAGTTTACTGGGCAGGGGAAATTCACCCCTCCACTTT.

This clonotype was counted at least ten times. The rearrangement uses TRBV4-1 and TRBJ1-5, with TRBD1 identical over 7 bases. The V gene's germline CDR1 is MGHRA and CDR2 YSYEKL. With V trimmed by 0 bases and J by 0 bases, 8 bases remained unmatched. This CDR3 is 18 amino acids long. The CDR3, as DNA: TGCGCCAGCAGCCAAGAAGGGGGCGGAGGGTATAGCAATCAGCCCCAGCATTTT. Its translation is CASSQEGGGGYSNQPQHF.